Each of the 6 T cell receptor beta chains below was sequenced from the same sample in a study of early T cells in non-severe SARS-CoV-2 infection. One entry per CDR3 protein, called by TCRdb with MiXCR from the 5' RACE reads. Of some 30,000 distinct CDR3 sequences in the sample, under 6% were seen once. The material sequenced was whole blood. These receptors were collected from an adult who was a healthcare worker with PCR-confirmed SARS-CoV-2 infection or an uninfected control (not recorded which).

Note on this clonotype: This sequence may be a read error, since a much larger clone differs from it by one base. The gene calls are TRBV29-1 and TRBJ2-3, with D unresolved. V was clipped by 7 bases and J by 5 bases, with 19 bases between them. The CDR3 is 14 amino acids. The germline V gene has CDR1 SQVTM and CDR2 ANQGSEA. Here the CDR3 DNA reads TGCAGCGCCTCCGCGGTAACGGGCTTAGATACGCAGTATTTT. This sequence encodes CSASAVTGLDTQYF.

This clonotype was observed many times. The J gene is TRBJ1-2, the V gene TRBV9, with a possible D match to TRBD1 (6 bases). In germline, CDR1 is SGDLS, CDR2 YYNGEE. The CDR3 has 15 residues. Trimming took 4 bases from V and 4 from J, leaving 17 bases between them. The CDR3 sequence: CASSPGASRSYGYTF. For the CDR3, the DNA is TGTGCCAGCAGCCCGGGGGCCAGTCGATCCTATGGCTACACCTTC.

This clonotype was detected many times. The V gene is TRBV7-9, the J gene TRBJ1-5; D gene unclear. The CDR3 covers 13 residues. Germline CDR1 and CDR2: SEHNR and FQNEAQ (reference sequence). The V end lost 3 bases, the J end lost 5 bases, and 8 bases lay between the germline ends. CDR3 protein: CASSFTEDQPQHF. CDR3 nucleotide sequence: TGTGCCAGCAGCTTTACAGAAGATCAGCCCCAGCATTTT.

This clonotype appeared many times. This chain uses TRBV6-5 with TRBJ2-7; weak D call: TRBD2 (5 bases). Trimming shortened V by 0 bases and J by 9 bases, and 15 bases separated the two germline ends. This CDR3 has 14 amino acids. Per germline, CDR1 MNHEY and CDR2 SVGAGI. This CDR3 is CASSYSGLEDPQYF. The CDR3 nucleotides read TGTGCCAGCAGTTACTCTGGTCTGGAGGACCCGCAGTACTTC.

This clonotype came up many times. V and J are TRBV29-1 and TRBJ2-1; possibly TRBD2 for D (7 bases). This CDR3 is built from 16 residues. Trimming left V 1 base short and J 0 bases short, with 13 bases between. The germline V gene encodes CDR1 SQVTM and CDR2 ANQGSEA. As DNA, the CDR3 is TGCAGCGTTGAAGTTGGGGGGGCCGACTCCTACAATGAGCAGTTCTTC. It codes for CSVEVGGADSYNEQFF.

There are many counts of this clonotype. The CDR3 sequence: CASSLRTDTQYF. CDR3 bases: TGTGCCAGCAGCTTGAGGACAGATACGCAGTATTTT. The chain has TRBV11-3 and TRBJ2-3, with D hard to call. V was trimmed by 3 bases and J by 3 bases, leaving 4 bases between them. Germline-derived CDR1 and CDR2 are SGHNT and YENEEA. There are 12 residues in the CDR3.